This T cell receptor (beta chain) came from a study of shared clonotypes between healthy human individuals. This CDR3 contains 14 residues. Germline V gene lookup returns CDR1 MGHDK and CDR2 SYGVNS. V shed 4 bases and J 1 base; nucleotides not matched to a gene: 3. The run depth of the assay was deep. TCRdb keeps only in-frame clones here, not all; method: immunoSEQ multiplex PCR. The repertoire includes 2 million to 2.5 million clones, approximately 94% of them detected once, and roughly 0.13% sits in the top ten. Sequenced sample: naive CD4+ T cells sorted from blood. As for subset: CD45RA+ positively selected. This chain joins TRBV25-1 and TRBJ2-5; 7 bases align to TRBD1. The sequence derives from a man younger than 30 in good health. Here the CDR3 reads CASSGQGRQETQYF. The CDR3 DNA reads as TGTGCCAGCAGTGGACAGGGACGCCAAGAGACCCAGTACTTC.